The rows below give T cell receptor beta chains drawn from one sample of a study of T cells after yellow fever vaccination. TCRdb reprocessed the 5' RACE reads with MiXCR, giving one entry per CDR3 protein. This table has around 340,000 distinct CDR3 sequences, more than 8.5% appearing once. The source was PBMCs, collected on the day of the first yellow fever vaccination. Source of these receptors: a man aged 18-30 years who received the YFV17D yellow fever vaccine. The CDR3 runs from the conserved cysteine through the conserved F or W. The order of the fields is D gene, V gene, clone size, J gene, CDR3 protein, CDR3 DNA. The D gene is left open where the match is weak. Clone sizes are given selectively: once, few, many, or a class where the clone is expanded.

NA	TRBV5-1	NA	TRBJ2-2	CASREGAAGELFF	TGCGCCAGCAGGGAGGGGGCCGCCGGGGAGCTGTTTTTT
NA	TRBV12-3/TRBV12-4	many	TRBJ2-7	CASSSGPGIYEQYF	TGTGCCAGCTCGTCAGGCCCGGGTATCTACGAGCAGTACTTC
TRBD2	TRBV7-3	few	TRBJ2-3	CASSMPGTSFPDTQYF	TGTGCCAGCAGCATGCCCGGGACTAGCTTCCCAGATACGCAGTATTTT
TRBD2	TRBV4-2	NA	TRBJ2-1	CASSRFSGGVAAYSYNEQFF	TGTGCCAGCAGTCGTTTTAGCGGGGGAGTAGCTGCATATTCCTACAATGAGCAGTTCTTC
NA	TRBV6-1	NA	TRBJ1-2	CASSATGRIWYGYTF	TGTGCCAGCAGTGCCACAGGGAGGATATGGTATGGCTACACCTTC
TRBD2	TRBV9	once	TRBJ2-3	CASSEERGSDTQYF	TGTGCCAGCAGCGAGGAGCGGGGGTCGGATACGCAGTATTTT
NA	TRBV7-9	few	TRBJ1-1	CASSLPQENTEAFF	TGTGCCAGCAGCCTCCCCCAGGAGAACACTGAAGCTTTCTTT
NA	TRBV7-2	NA	TRBJ2-5	CASTPGGWQETQYF	TGTGCCAGCACCCCAGGGGGGTGGCAAGAGACCCAGTACTTC
TRBD1	TRBV25-1	few	TRBJ2-7	CASRAGTGVSYEQYF	TGTGCCAGCAGAGCCGGGACAGGAGTCTCCTACGAGCAGTACTTC
NA	TRBV4-1	NA	TRBJ2-5	CASSQERARLETQYF	TGCGCCAGCAGCCAAGAACGGGCTAGATTGGAGACCCAGTACTTC
NA	TRBV7-9	NA	TRBJ1-1	CASSLRLGNLNTEAFF	TGTGCCAGCAGCTTACGATTGGGGAATTTGAACACTGAAGCTTTCTTT
TRBD1	TRBV24-1	many	TRBJ2-2	CATSEGKAGGTGELFF	TGTGCCACCAGTGAAGGGAAGGCAGGGGGCACCGGGGAGCTGTTTTTT
TRBD2	TRBV5-6	few	TRBJ2-5	CASSPSGLAGETQYF	TGTGCCAGCAGCCCTTCTGGACTAGCGGGAGAGACCCAGTACTTC
NA	TRBV5-5	NA	TRBJ2-7	CASSKDTASYEQYF	TGTGCCAGCAGCAAAGACACGGCGTCCTACGAGCAGTACTTC
NA	TRBV7-9	NA	TRBJ1-6	CASSLDGGRTSPLHF	TGTGCCAGCAGCTTAGACGGGGGCAGAACTTCACCCCTCCACTTT
NA	TRBV6-2/TRBV6-3	NA	TRBJ1-6	CASSRGSSPLHF	TGTGCCAGCAGCCGGGGCTCTTCACCCCTCCACTTT
NA	TRBV4-1	NA	TRBJ2-5	CASSQATQRETQYF	TGCGCCAGCAGCCAAGCGACCCAAAGAGAGACCCAGTACTTC
NA	TRBV4-1	many	TRBJ2-3	CASSQRWVGGDTQYF	TGCGCCAGCAGCCAACGGTGGGTTGGAGGGGATACGCAGTATTTT
NA	TRBV12-3/TRBV12-4	few	TRBJ1-2	CASSLDQGYYTF	TGTGCCAGCAGTTTAGACCAGGGGTACTACACCTTC
TRBD1	TRBV7-2	few	TRBJ1-3	CASSPDRGGNTIYF	TGTGCCAGCAGTCCCGACAGGGGAGGAAACACCATATATTTT
NA	TRBV5-1	NA	TRBJ2-3	CASSWYRTDTQYF	TGCGCCAGCAGCTGGTACCGCACAGATACGCAGTATTTT
NA	TRBV20-1	NA	TRBJ1-1	CSVSRGVAEAFF	TGCAGTGTTAGTCGGGGGGTTGCTGAAGCTTTCTTT
NA	TRBV5-1	many	TRBJ1-1	CASSPTTDMNTEAFF	TGCGCCAGCAGCCCCACGACAGATATGAACACTGAAGCTTTCTTT
TRBD1	TRBV5-6	few	TRBJ2-5	CASSLEQGETQYF	TGTGCCAGCAGCTTGGAACAGGGGGAGACCCAGTACTTC
TRBD2	TRBV12-3/TRBV12-4	few	TRBJ2-3	CASSLNNGLAGTSGELSDTQYF	TGTGCCAGCAGTTTGAATAATGGCCTAGCGGGGACATCAGGGGAGTTGTCCGATACGCAGTATTTT
TRBD2	TRBV5-1	few	TRBJ2-3	CASSISGVEDTQYF	TGCGCCAGCAGCATTAGCGGGGTGGAGGATACGCAGTATTTT
NA	TRBV4-3	few	TRBJ1-2	CASSQEAAARVPEGYGYTF	TGCGCCAGCAGCCAAGAGGCGGCAGCGAGGGTCCCGGAGGGCTATGGCTACACCTTC
NA	TRBV7-9	few	TRBJ1-1	CASSFPLVHANTEAFF	TGTGCCAGCAGCTTTCCGCTTGTTCACGCGAACACTGAAGCTTTCTTT
NA	TRBV2	NA	TRBJ1-1	CASSRGAPEKKNTEAFF	TGTGCCAGCAGTAGAGGGGCGCCTGAAAAGAAGAACACTGAAGCTTTCTTT
NA	TRBV29-1	few	TRBJ2-5	CSVEVAGAETQYF	TGCAGCGTTGAAGTGGCAGGGGCCGAGACCCAGTACTTC
TRBD1	TRBV4-1	NA	TRBJ2-2	CASSQGTGWDTGELFF	TGCGCCAGCAGCCAAGGGACAGGGTGGGACACCGGGGAGCTGTTTTTT
TRBD1	TRBV20-1	many	TRBJ1-5	CSARDPGQVGQPQHF	TGCAGTGCTAGAGATCCGGGACAGGTCGGTCAGCCCCAGCATTTT
NA	TRBV6-1	many	TRBJ1-2	CASRPSGGDGYTF	TGTGCCAGCAGGCCTTCCGGTGGGGATGGCTACACCTTC
TRBD2	TRBV20-1	NA	TRBJ2-5	CSAVPAGGKEETQYF	TGCAGTGCTGTTCCAGCGGGGGGCAAAGAAGAGACCCAGTACTTC
NA	TRBV7-9	many	TRBJ2-2	CASSFPVGTGTGELFF	TGTGCCAGCAGCTTCCCGGTGGGGACGGGAACCGGGGAGCTGTTTTTT
NA	TRBV7-9	few	TRBJ2-6	CASRGVRSGANVLTF	TGTGCCAGCAGGGGAGTCAGATCTGGGGCCAACGTCCTGACTTTC
NA	TRBV12-3/TRBV12-4	NA	TRBJ1-2	CASSFLFAGVGYTF	TGTGCCAGCAGTTTTTTATTTGCAGGAGTGGGCTACACCTTC
NA	TRBV5-1	NA	TRBJ2-5	CASSDLYQETQYF	TGCGCCAGCAGCGACCTTTACCAAGAGACCCAGTACTTC
NA	TRBV11-2	few	TRBJ1-1	CASTGQKNTEAFF	TGTGCCAGCACTGGGCAGAAGAACACTGAAGCTTTCTTT
NA	TRBV12-3/TRBV12-4	few	TRBJ1-1	CASSPRADGAFF	TGTGCCAGCAGTCCCCGGGCCGACGGAGCTTTCTTT
NA	TRBV27	NA	TRBJ1-2	CASSPLGQPNYGYTF	TGTGCCAGCAGTCCCCTCGGGCAGCCTAACTATGGCTACACCTTC
NA	TRBV19	few	TRBJ2-7	CASSMRDSYEQYF	TGTGCCAGTAGTATGCGGGACAGCTACGAGCAGTACTTC
TRBD2	TRBV25-1	NA	TRBJ2-3	CASSELAGGQYF	TGTGCCAGCAGTGAATTGGCGGGGGGGCAGTATTTT